This T cell receptor (beta chain) stems from a study of tumour-infiltrating T cells in Burkitt lymphoma. Study background: All epidemiological Burkitt lymphoma subtypes were represented in the cohort. Productive clonality predicted overall and progression-free survival.

CDR1 KGHSH and CDR2 LQKENI come from the germline V gene. The CDR3 has 15 amino acids. The V gene end was trimmed by 1 base and the J gene end by 3 bases; junction bases not matched to a gene: 2. Whole-study results and caveats: Public clonotypes, several, appeared across numerous Burkitt lymphoma patients.

Repertoires were generated with immunoSEQ multiplex PCR, while TCRdb's copy carries only in-frame clones and drops some. The sample consists of approximately 46,000 clones, around 31% of them appearing once. Concerning this clone itself: Antigen specificity is unknown.

The sequence was collected from a human donor with Burkitt lymphoma. The rearrangement joins TRBV18 to TRBJ2-5; 10 bases are a match to TRBD2. Material: tumor tissue. Here the CDR3 reads CASSPQRGGEETQYF. The DNA of the CDR3 is TGTGCCAGCTCACCACAGCGGGGGGGCGAAGAGACCCAGTACTTC.